Presented here are 18 T cell receptor beta chains from one specimen sequenced in a study of blood T cell repertoires in COVID-19. TCRdb's copy holds only in-frame clones and misses some; the assay was immunoSEQ multiplex PCR. Here the sample spans 120,000 or so clones, 70% to 75% being singletons. Sequenced material: peripheral blood. These receptors were taken from a man between 60 and 75 years old with acute or convalescent COVID-19.

This chain connects TRBV11-3 to TRBJ2-1, with 10 positions matching TRBD2. In germline, CDR1 is SGHNT, CDR2 YENEEA. V lost 3 bases to trimming and J lost 6 bases; unmatched junction nucleotides: 5. This CDR3 has 15 amino acids. CDR3 residues: CASSFALAGVNEQFF. The CDR3 DNA reads TGTGCCAGCAGCTTTGCCCTAGCGGGGGTCAATGAGCAGTTCTTC.

This chain connects TRBV9 to TRBJ1-5; 8 bases are a match to TRBD1. Trimming took 0 bases from V and 7 from J; bases not matched to a gene: 18. The length of the CDR3 is 19 residues. Germline CDR1 is SGDLS and CDR2 is YYNGEE. The CDR3 sequence: CASSVEGRMADREIQPQHF. The CDR3 bases are TGTGCCAGCAGCGTAGAAGGGAGGATGGCGGACAGGGAAATACAGCCCCAGCATTTT. Full variable domain (missing parts from reference TRBV9 and TRBJ1-5): DSGVTQTPKHLITATGQRVTLRCSPRSGDLSVYWYQQSLDQGLQFLIQYYNGEERAKGNILERFSAQQFPDLHSELNLSSLELGDSALYFCASSVEGRMADREIQPQHFGDGTRLSIL.

This sequence joins TRBV13 and TRBJ1-1; TRBD1 is a possible D gene (6 bases). CDR3 length: 14 residues. V dropped 5 bases and J dropped 1 base, with 11 bases sitting between them. Germline V gene data show CDR1 as PRHDT and CDR2 as FYEKMQ (reference sequence). The CDR3 sequence is CASSREQGNTEAFF. The CDR3 region has the DNA TGTGCCAGCAGCCGGGAACAGGGGAACACTGAAGCTTTCTTT. The whole variable domain, remainder taken from reference TRBV13 and TRBJ1-1, is AAGVIQSPRHLIKEKRETATLKCYPIPRHDTVYWYQQGPGQDPQFLISFYEKMQSDKGSIPDRFSAQQFSDYHSELNMSSLELGDSALYFCASSREQGNTEAFFGQGTRLTVV.

The V call is TRBV10-2, the J call TRBJ1-6; tentative D call: TRBD1 (6 bases). Germline-derived CDR1 and CDR2 are WSHSY and SAAADI. The CDR3 runs to 16 residues. Trimming removed 2 bases from V and 7 bases from J, with 15 bases in between. The CDR3 is CASSEPATGSNSPLHF. The CDR3 nucleotides are TGCGCCAGCAGTGAGCCAGCCACAGGGTCGAATTCACCCCTCCACTTT.

This clone was counted a single time. The chain links TRBV6-5 to TRBJ1-1, with D perhaps TRBD1 (5 bases). The V end was cut by 4 bases, the J end by 4 bases, with 13 bases between. The germline CDR1 and CDR2 sequences are MNHEY and SVGAGI. The CDR3 consists of 14 residues. CDR3 region: CASSSGGRGTEAFF. CDR3 nucleotide sequence: TGTGCCAGCAGTTCCGGGGGGAGGGGCACTGAAGCTTTCTTT.

The chain employs TRBV18 and TRBJ1-5; maybe TRBD1 (5 bases). The CDR3 is made up of 14 amino acids. Per the germline V gene, CDR1 is KGHSH and CDR2 is LQKENI. V was shortened by 2 bases and J by 7 bases, with 12 bases between the two germline ends. The CDR3 reads CASSPSGLGQPQHF. CDR3 DNA: TGTGCCAGCTCACCATCAGGGTTAGGGCAGCCCCAGCATTTT.

V and J are TRBV5-1 and TRBJ2-1; 14 bases match TRBD2. CDR3 length: 15 residues. V dropped 7 bases and J dropped 2; count of bases not matched to a gene: 2. Germline CDR1 SGHRS, CDR2 YFSETQ. This chain's CDR3 is CASGLAGGTYNEQFF. DNA of the CDR3: TGCGCCAGCGGACTAGCGGGAGGTACCTACAATGAGCAGTTCTTC.

This sequence joins TRBV7-3 and TRBJ1-6; no firm D call. The CDR3 has 13 residues. V lost 2 bases, J lost 8 bases, and 7 bases lay in between. CDR1 and CDR2 (germline): SGHTA, FQGTGA. CDR3 coding DNA: TGTGCCAGCAGCTTACAGGCCTATTCACCCCTCCACTTT. Protein product: CASSLQAYSPLHF.

The genes are TRBV6-8 and TRBJ2-1; TRBD1 is a possible D gene (5 bases). Per germline, CDR1 MNHGY and CDR2 SAAAGT. V dropped 6 bases and J dropped 0 bases, with 18 bases sitting between them. The CDR3 contains 17 residues. This CDR3 reads CASRTAHTQNSYNEQFF. CDR3 in DNA: TGTGCCAGCAGGACAGCCCATACCCAGAACTCCTACAATGAGCAGTTCTTC.

The chain uses TRBV7-9 and TRBJ1-2, with TRBD1 identical over 8 bases. Germline V lookup: CDR1 SEHNR, CDR2 FQNEAQ (reference sequence). After removal of 6 bases from V and 6 bases from J, the junction contained 9 bases not matched to a gene. The CDR3 totals 14 residues. The CDR3 sequence is CASRSDRGGNGYTF. Written as DNA, the CDR3 is TGTGCCAGCAGAAGCGACAGGGGAGGAAATGGCTACACCTTC.

The CDR3 is CATSDGGAGSYEQYF. CDR3 nucleotides: TGTGCCACCAGTGATGGGGGGGCTGGATCCTACGAGCAGTACTTC. The V gene is TRBV24-1, the J gene TRBJ2-7; D is possibly TRBD2 (7 bases). CDR1 and CDR2 (germline): KGHDR, SFDVKD. CDR3 size: 15 residues. Deletions cut 3 bases from V and 1 base from J, with 12 bases between.

The V call is TRBV30, the J call TRBJ2-5, with TRBD2 identical over 9 bases. The CDR3 contains 13 residues. Germline V gives CDR1 GTSNPN, CDR2 SVGIG (reference sequence). J was trimmed by 5 bases and V by 5 bases; bases with no gene match: 6. The CDR3 region has the DNA TGTGCCTGGGGGACTAGCTTCTCGGAGACCCAGTACTTC. Translating it yields CAWGTSFSETQYF.

V is TRBV12-3 or TRBV12-4 and J is TRBJ2-3; D may be TRBD2 (6 bases). CDR3 length: 12 residues. The V end lost 4 bases, the J end lost 9 bases, and 11 bases lay between the germline ends. CDR3 sequence reads: CASSYSGATQYF. CDR3 DNA sequence: TGTGCCAGCAGTTATAGCGGCGCGACGCAGTATTTT.

This clone was counted only a few times. The chain has TRBV5-6 and TRBJ2-7; unclear D gene. In germline, CDR1 is SGHDT, CDR2 YYEEEE. The CDR3 consists of 13 residues. Trimming stripped 2 bases from V and 4 bases from J, with 10 bases between. CDR3 sequence (DNA): TGTGCCAGCAGCTTACAGTCTCGGTACGAGCAGTACTTC. Translated, it gives CASSLQSRYEQYF.

The chain employs TRBV30 and TRBJ2-3; D might be TRBD2 (7 bases). V was trimmed by 7 bases and J by 1 base, leaving 15 bases between them. CDR1 and CDR2 from the germline V gene are GTSNPN and SVGIG (reference sequence). CDR3 length: 14 amino acids. The CDR3 nucleotides read TGTGCCTCATTATGGCGGGGGCGCACAGATACGCAGTATTTT. It yields the protein CASLWRGRTDTQYF.

This chain joins TRBV5-1 and TRBJ2-1; 9 bases are shared with TRBD2. This CDR3 spans 14 amino acids. J gave up 7 bases and V 4 bases, and 6 bases lay outside the gene matches. Germline V gene sequence: CDR1 SGHRS, CDR2 YFSETQ. CDR3 DNA: TGCGCCAGCAGCGGACTAGCGTTTAAGAATGAGCAGTTCTTC. The encoded protein is CASSGLAFKNEQFF.

This clone was seen a handful of times. The chain employs TRBV11-3 and TRBJ1-2, with D unresolved. CDR1 is SGHNT, CDR2 YENEEA, per germline. The V end was cut by 5 bases, the J end by 4 bases, with 11 bases between. The CDR3 extends over 13 amino acids. Written as DNA, the CDR3 is TGTGCCAGCAGCCCAAGATGGGCCTATGGCTACACCTTC. Translation: CASSPRWAYGYTF.

V usage is TRBV25-1 and J usage is TRBJ1-1, with D uncertain. The CDR3 runs to 11 residues. The germline V gene encodes CDR1 MGHDK and CDR2 SYGVNS. V was trimmed by 8 bases and J by 3 bases, leaving 7 bases between them. The CDR3 region is CASQIDTEAFF. CDR3 DNA: TGTGCCAGCCAGATTGACACTGAAGCTTTCTTT. The full variable domain, rest sourced from reference TRBV25-1 and TRBJ1-1, is EADIYQTPRYLVIGTGKKITLECSQTMGHDKMYWYQQDPGMELHLIHYSYGVNSTEKGDLSSESTVSRIRTEHFPLTLESARPSHTSQYLCASQIDTEAFFGQGTRLTVV.